This is a list of T cell receptor beta chains from one sample in a study of cytomegalovirus exposure and HLA in healthy donors. Measured with immunoSEQ multiplex PCR; TCRdb has only the in-frame clones, and not every one. This table holds under 150,000 clones, around 9.6% found once. Material: PBMCs. Every receptor here comes from a male donor in good health and CMV-seronegative. Each CDR3 is given without its conserved first and last residue.

TRBV28	TRBJ1-5	ASSSAERGNQPQH
TRBV2	TRBJ1-4	ASSTQGARSEKLF
TRBV28	TRBJ1-5	ASSSGGGTDQPQH
TRBV5-1	TRBJ2-1	ASSLAETRYNEQF
TRBV7-2	TRBJ1-5	ASSVQNNQPQH
TRBV6-5	.	ASSLDTAGGNEQY
TRBV28	TRBJ1-5	ASSSNKQGARRQPQH
TRBV7-9	TRBJ1-1	ASSGGVPEAF
TRBV4-3	TRBJ1-2	ASSQDLGTNYGYT
TRBV27	TRBJ2-1	ASRATGGYNEQF
TRBV6-6	TRBJ1-1	ASTRQGTTEAF
TRBV5-1	TRBJ2-5	ASSFGETQY
TRBV19	TRBJ2-1	ASSALAGLYNEQF
TRBV19	TRBJ1-1	ASSITYKEGKVTEAF
TRBV7-2	TRBJ1-1	ASSPFSEAF
TRBV7-8	TRBJ2-7	ASSLGTGGEQY
TRBV7-2	TRBJ1-1	ASSDYRQGLSEAF
TRBV6-1	TRBJ1-3	ASSSTAGNTIY
TRBV7-8	TRBJ2-7	ASRWQRGGPDEQY
TRBV6-5	TRBJ2-5	ASRLAGVETQY
TRBV10-3	TRBJ1-2	AISDPVADSANYGYT
TRBV4-1	TRBJ1-3	ASSQTLGNPGSSGGTIY
TRBV10-3	TRBJ1-3	AISEGVTTGNTIY
TRBV6-4	TRBJ2-5	ASSDKNPGGDAETQY
TRBV6-1	TRBJ2-2	ATSSGGGTGELF
TRBV9	TRBJ1-1	ASSGRQGTNTEAF
TRBV27	TRBJ1-2	ASSSQGSGYGYT
TRBV28	TRBJ1-2	ASSSLSGYT
TRBV4-3	TRBJ2-3	ASSQDRLEAGRTDTQY
TRBV28	TRBJ1-1	ASSQDRTFEAF
TRBV25-1	TRBJ1-4	ASSTTGGRKEKLF
TRBV6-5	TRBJ2-2	ASSYSRTIRTGELF
TRBV7-9	TRBJ2-5	ASSLINAGQETQY
TRBV29-1	TRBJ1-1	SVLTTLGTEAF
TRBV7-9	TRBJ2-7	ASSRRTSYEQY
TRBV4-1	TRBJ1-6	ASSQVRDNSPLH
TRBV11-2	TRBJ2-5	ASRSLAGVGEQY
TRBV28	TRBJ2-5	ASSPDRFQETQY
TRBV28	TRBJ1-5	ASSSTGSGNQPQH
TRBV28	TRBJ1-2	ASIGGMDYGYT
TRBV5-1	TRBJ2-3	ASSWGTSVTDTQY
TRBV7-2	TRBJ1-1	ASSPWGGLGSGPEAF
TRBV18	TRBJ1-1	ASSPGERGLVTEAF
TRBV5-4	TRBJ1-2	ASSFSTEFYGYT
TRBV7-6	TRBJ2-5	ASSLGTGYETQY
TRBV5-6	TRBJ1-1	ASSLQGPPSGGTEAF
TRBV7-8	TRBJ2-1	ASSLMDREVFNEQF
TRBV4-3	TRBJ1-3	ASSQEQQGFGNTIY